A single TCR beta chain is shown here with its context. These data are taken from a study of cytomegalovirus exposure and HLA in healthy donors. In the PCR, 60 Vbeta and 13 Jbeta primers were used. Clones were sequenced by immunoSEQ multiplex PCR, and TCRdb holds only the in-frame ones, with some missing. This sample has around 100,000 clones, with more than 75% found just once. V was trimmed by 3 bases and J by 2 bases, leaving 17 bases between them. The CDR3 is 16 residues long. Germline V gene sequence: CDR1 SGDLS, CDR2 YYNGEE. The TCR sequence derives from a woman aged 50 to 60 in good health and CMV-seropositive. Sequenced: PBMCs. The rearrangement joins TRBV9 to TRBJ1-1; D call uncertain. CDR3 region: CASSGRGGPLNTEAFF. The CDR3 DNA follows: TGTGCCAGCAGCGGGAGAGGAGGTCCCTTAAACACTGAAGCTTTCTTT.